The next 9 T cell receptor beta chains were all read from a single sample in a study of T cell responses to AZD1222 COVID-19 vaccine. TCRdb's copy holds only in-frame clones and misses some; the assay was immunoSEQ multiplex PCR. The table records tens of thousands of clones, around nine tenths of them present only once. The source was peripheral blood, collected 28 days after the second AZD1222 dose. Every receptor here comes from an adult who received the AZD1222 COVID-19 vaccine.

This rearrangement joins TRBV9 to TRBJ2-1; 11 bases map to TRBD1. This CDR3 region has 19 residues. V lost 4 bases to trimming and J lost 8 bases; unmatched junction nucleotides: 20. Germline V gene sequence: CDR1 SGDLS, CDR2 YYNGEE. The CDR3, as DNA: TGTGCCAGCAGCCTGGACAGGGGGCGGATTGCTAGATGGTGGGATGAGCAGTTCTTC. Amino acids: CASSLDRGRIARWWDEQFF.

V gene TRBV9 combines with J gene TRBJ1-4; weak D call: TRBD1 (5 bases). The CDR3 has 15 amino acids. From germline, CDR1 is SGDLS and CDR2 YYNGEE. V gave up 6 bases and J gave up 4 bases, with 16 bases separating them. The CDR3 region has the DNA TGTGCCAGCACCCCGGGGGTTTCGCTTAATGAAAAACTGTTTTTT. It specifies CASTPGVSLNEKLFF. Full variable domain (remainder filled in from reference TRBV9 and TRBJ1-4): DSGVTQTPKHLITATGQRVTLRCSPRSGDLSVYWYQQSLDQGLQFLIQYYNGEERAKGNILERFSAQQFPDLHSELNLSSLELGDSALYFCASTPGVSLNEKLFFGSGTQLSVL.

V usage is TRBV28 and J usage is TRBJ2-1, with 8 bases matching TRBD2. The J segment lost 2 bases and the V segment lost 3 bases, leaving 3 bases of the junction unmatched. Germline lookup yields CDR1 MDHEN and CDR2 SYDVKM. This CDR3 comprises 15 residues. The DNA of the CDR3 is TGTGCCAGCAGTTTTGGCGGGAGGACCTACAATGAGCAGTTCTTC. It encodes CASSFGGRTYNEQFF.

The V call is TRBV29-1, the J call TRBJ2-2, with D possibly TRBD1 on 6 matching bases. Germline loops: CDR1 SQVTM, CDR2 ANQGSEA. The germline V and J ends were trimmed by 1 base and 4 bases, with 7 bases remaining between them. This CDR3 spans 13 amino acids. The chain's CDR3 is CSVEGRGTGELFF. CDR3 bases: TGCAGCGTTGAAGGCAGGGGCACCGGGGAGCTGTTTTTT.

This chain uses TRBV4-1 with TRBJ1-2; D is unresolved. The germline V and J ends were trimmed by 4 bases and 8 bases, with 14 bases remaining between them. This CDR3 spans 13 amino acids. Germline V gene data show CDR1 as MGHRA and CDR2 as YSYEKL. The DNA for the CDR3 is TGCGCCAGCAGCCTAATTGACATGGGCGGCTACACCTTC. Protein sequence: CASSLIDMGGYTF.

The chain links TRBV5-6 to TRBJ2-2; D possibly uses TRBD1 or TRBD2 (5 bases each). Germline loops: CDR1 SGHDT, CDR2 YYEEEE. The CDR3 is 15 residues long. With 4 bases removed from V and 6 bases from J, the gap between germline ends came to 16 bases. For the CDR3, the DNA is TGTGCCAGCAGCCCGGACACTACTAGTTCCGGGGAGCTGTTTTTT. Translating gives CASSPDTTSSGELFF.

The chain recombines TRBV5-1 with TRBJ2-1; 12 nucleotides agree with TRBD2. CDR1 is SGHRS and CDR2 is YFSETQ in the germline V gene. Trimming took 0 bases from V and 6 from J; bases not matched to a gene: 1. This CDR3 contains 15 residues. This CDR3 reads CASSLALAGGNEQFF. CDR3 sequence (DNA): TGCGCCAGCAGCTTGGCACTAGCGGGGGGCAATGAGCAGTTCTTC.

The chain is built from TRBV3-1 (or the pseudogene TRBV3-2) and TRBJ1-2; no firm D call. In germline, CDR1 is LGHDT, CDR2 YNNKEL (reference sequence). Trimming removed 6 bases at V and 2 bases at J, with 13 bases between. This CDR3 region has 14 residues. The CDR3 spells CASRPPEGNYGYTF. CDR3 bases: TGTGCCAGCAGACCTCCGGAAGGAAACTATGGCTACACCTTC.

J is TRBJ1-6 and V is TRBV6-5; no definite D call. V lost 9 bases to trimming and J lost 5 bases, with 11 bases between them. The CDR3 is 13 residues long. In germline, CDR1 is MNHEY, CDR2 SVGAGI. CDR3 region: CASLEENNSPLHF. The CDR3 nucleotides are TGTGCCAGTTTAGAGGAGAATAATTCACCCCTCCACTTT.